A selection of T cell receptor beta chains follows, all from one sample in a study of a mutant IDH1 vaccine in newly diagnosed glioma. TCRdb's table, derived via immunoSEQ multiplex PCR, lists solely in-frame clones and lacks some. The sample holds about 40,000 clones, 84% seen once. These receptors lack a known antigen. The sample consisted of PBMCs, taken from a glioma patient whose treatment included an IDH1 peptide vaccine. Every receptor here comes from a middle-aged man with glioma. The conserved cysteine and the conserved F or W are not part of the CDR3 here. Fields, in order: J gene, V gene, CDR3 protein.

TRBJ1-5,TRBV19,ASSKASSYSNQPQH
TRBJ2-7,TRBV5-1,ASSTGDGTYEQY
TRBJ2-2,TRBV6-5,ASSDYTGELF
TRBJ2-1,TRBV7-2,ASSPGTLGYNEQF
TRBJ2-5,TRBV5-4,ASSAQGAAETQY
TRBJ1-2,TRBV4-1,ASSQDVRAYGYT
TRBJ1-2,TRBV6-5,ASTYGSQNGYT
TRBJ2-7,TRBV5-1,ASSLRQGVNEQY
TRBJ1-4,TRBV5-1,ASSLAGDSYEKLF
TRBJ2-7,TRBV28,ASGRVARRD
TRBJ2-1,TRBV7-8,ASSSISTSRNNEQF
TRBJ1-1,TRBV6-5,ASSYSRASNTEAF
TRBJ2-7,TRBV6-6,ASSYLQASYEQY
TRBJ2-7,TRBV7-9,ASSLDREGYGQY
TRBJ2-7,TRBV19,ASTGQGIYEQY
TRBJ1-2,TRBV10-3,AISEMTGGYT
TRBJ2-5,TRBV15,ATSRDQTGQETQY
TRBJ2-7,TRBV6-5,ASSPLGTGGLEQY
TRBJ1-2,TRBV7-8,ASSSGTKQHGYT
TRBJ2-3,TRBV6-6,ASSTVPGQDTQY
TRBJ2-5,TRBV5-1,ASSRSTPDQETQY
TRBJ1-2,TRBV7-9,ASSPGQVAPSYGYT
TRBJ2-1,TRBV5-1,ASSGLALYNEQF
TRBJ2-1,TRBV18,ASSPRQDNEQF
TRBJ2-3,TRBV7-9,ASSLDGGPTDTQY
TRBJ2-3,TRBV6-5,ASSSLGLAGTDTQY
TRBJ2-3,TRBV14,ASSRGVAGTDTQY
TRBJ2-5,TRBV5-1,ASSWTSRSEETQY
TRBJ2-7,TRBV2,ASTGTSSYEQY
TRBJ2-1,TRBV7-9,ASSLGASGYSEQF
TRBJ1-1,TRBV5-1,ASSKLGGQNTEAF
TRBJ2-3,TRBV14,ASSQDRGSQRGDTQY
TRBJ2-7,TRBV10-3,ATRDGSYEQY
TRBJ1-1,TRBV6-1,ASRGGRTVNTEAF
TRBJ2-3,TRBV29-1,SVSGTGEDTQY
TRBJ2-1,TRBV14,ASSQDRVSGSSGEQF
TRBJ2-7,TRBV19,ASSTRRTSGSLYEQY
TRBJ2-3,TRBV5-1,ASSPEIVADTQY
TRBJ1-1,TRBV19,ASSIAPDDWKMNTEAF
TRBJ2-7,TRBV12-2,ASRLETSGYEQY
TRBJ1-4,TRBV15,ATSRDRKLEKLF